The clone carrying this T cell receptor beta chain occurred many times. Its specificity is not known. Germline loops: CDR1 MNHNY, CDR2 SVGAGI (reference sequence). The V segment lost 4 bases and the J segment 2 bases; nucleotides outside the gene matches: 9. The CDR3 extends over 16 amino acids. CD45RO-negative, CCR7-selected cells formed the naive CD8 fraction, which excluded terminally differentiated effector memory CD45RA+ cells. For every subset, genomic DNA was evenly distributed across several immunoSEQ plates. Sequenced by immunoSEQ multiplex PCR; TCRdb stores in-frame clones only, minus some. The table lists roughly 890,000 clones, over 90% of them singletons. The data are from a study of shared clonotypes between healthy human individuals. Study information: Three CD4 naive, three CD4 memory, two CD8 naive and one CD8 memory plate were used per donor. Overall study results and limits: A generally larger estimated richness was seen in naive subsets than in memory subsets. Compared with clonotypes that all four donors shared, non-shared clonotypes had lower generation probabilities.

The receptor's source is a man younger than 40 in good health. The sample taken for sequencing was naive CD8+ T cells sorted from blood. The chain has TRBV6-6 and TRBJ2-7; 9 positions match TRBD2. The CDR3 reads CASSSTTTSGPYEQYF. The CDR3 DNA is TGTGCCAGCAGTTCGACTACGACTAGCGGACCCTACGAGCAGTACTTC.